The 26 T cell receptor beta chains below were found in one sample sequenced in a study of siplizumab effects on memory and regulatory T cells. Assay used: immunoSEQ multiplex PCR; TCRdb lists only in-frame clones, some missing. The repertoire consists of 95,000 to 130,000 clones, with roughly 94% occurring once and the leading ten covering roughly 1.5%. Material for sequencing was non-Treg CD4+ T cells sorted from blood. Source of these receptors: a human donor in good health.

The J gene is TRBJ1-3, the V gene TRBV7-9, with TRBD1 as a possible D gene (6 bases). Germline CDR1 is SEHNR and CDR2 is FQNEAQ (reference sequence). Trimming cost V 5 bases and J 6 bases, with 14 bases left between them. The length of the CDR3 is 14 residues. The CDR3 here is CASSQKGGENTIYF. CDR3 sequence (DNA): TGTGCCAGCAGCCAAAAGGGGGGAGAAAACACCATATATTTT.

This chain joins TRBV14 and TRBJ2-7; D perhaps matches TRBD1 (6 bases). Trimming left V 0 bases short and J 6 bases short, with 21 bases between. This CDR3 region has 17 residues. CDR1 is SGHDN, CDR2 FVKESK, per germline. The CDR3 bases are TGTGCCAGCAGCCAAGACAAAAACTGGGCAGGGGATGGCGAGCAGTACTTC. Encoded protein: CASSQDKNWAGDGEQYF.

The chain carries TRBV18 and TRBJ1-1; D gene unclear. V was trimmed by 5 bases and J by 0 bases, leaving 13 bases between them. Germline-derived CDR1 and CDR2 are KGHSH and LQKENI. CDR3 length: 15 amino acids. The chain's CDR3 is CASSSRREMNTEAFF. CDR3 in DNA: TGTGCCAGCTCATCCCGACGGGAAATGAACACTGAAGCTTTCTTT.

V usage is TRBV11-3 and J usage is TRBJ1-1; D call uncertain. CDR1 SGHNT and CDR2 YENEEA come from the germline V gene. This CDR3 has 13 amino acids. Between the trimmed V and J ends, which lost 5 bases and 1 base, there was a span of 8 bases. The CDR3 region is CASSARGNTEAFF. The DNA for the CDR3 is TGTGCCAGCAGCGCCCGAGGGAACACTGAAGCTTTCTTT.

The V call is TRBV10-2, the J call TRBJ2-2, with 9 bases fitting TRBD2. Germline V CDR1 and CDR2: WSHSY, SAAADI. The V segment lost 7 bases and the J segment 4 bases; nucleotides outside the gene matches: 4. The CDR3 runs 14 residues. The CDR3 nucleotides read TGCGCCAGCACCTTTAGCGGGAGCACCGGGGAGCTGTTTTTT. Protein product: CASTFSGSTGELFF.

This clone has only a few counts. This chain links TRBV2 with TRBJ2-3; no reliable D call. CDR1 is SNHLY and CDR2 is FYNNEI in the germline V gene. The CDR3 totals 13 residues. V lost 2 bases and J 1 base, leaving 4 bases between the germline ends. The CDR3 DNA reads as TGTGCCAGCAGTGAAATAGGCACAGATACGCAGTATTTT. Protein: CASSEIGTDTQYF.

This chain connects TRBV7-2 to TRBJ2-5; D is uncertain. Germline loops: CDR1 SGHTA, CDR2 FQGNSA. V lost 5 bases to trimming and J lost 2 bases, with 9 bases between them. The CDR3 consists of 13 residues. The CDR3 DNA reads as TGTGCCAGCAGCCCCCCCGCACAAGAGACCCAGTACTTC. The encoded protein is CASSPPAQETQYF.

The chain links TRBV4-1 to TRBJ1-4; tentative D call: TRBD1 (5 bases). V shed 1 base and J shed 8 bases, with 14 bases lying between them. Per the germline V gene, CDR1 is MGHRA and CDR2 is YSYEKL. The CDR3 consists of 15 residues. The CDR3 coding sequence is TGCGCCAGCAGCCAAGTTGGGGGGTTTTGGGAAAAACTGTTTTTT. Translating gives CASSQVGGFWEKLFF.

The J gene is TRBJ1-1, the V gene TRBV28; D may be TRBD1 (5 bases). This CDR3 contains 13 residues. V dropped 7 bases and J dropped 7 bases, with 16 bases sitting between them. The germline V gene encodes CDR1 MDHEN and CDR2 SYDVKM. The CDR3 region is CASTKGNSLEAFF. The CDR3 region has the DNA TGTGCCAGCACCAAGGGGAATTCGCTTGAAGCTTTCTTT.

The CDR3 spells CASRADRGLAEAFF. The CDR3 DNA is TGTGCCAGTAGGGCGGACAGGGGGCTGGCTGAAGCTTTCTTT. V gene TRBV19 combines with J gene TRBJ1-1, with 11 bases that match TRBD1. With 6 bases clipped from V and 6 bases from J, the junction kept 6 bases outside the gene matches. Germline V CDR1 and CDR2: LNHDA, SQIVND (reference sequence). This CDR3 spans 14 amino acids. The full variable domain, its missing parts supplied by reference TRBV19 and TRBJ1-1, is DGGITQSPKYLFRKEGQNVTLSCEQNLNHDAMYWYRQDPGQGLRLIYYSQIVNDFQKGDIAEGYSVSREKKESFPLTVTSAQKNPTAFYLCASRADRGLAEAFFGQGTRLTVV.

The J gene is TRBJ1-5, the V gene TRBV7-9; unclear D gene. Trimming removed 8 bases at V and 0 bases at J, with 11 bases between. CDR3 length: 14 residues. CDR1 is SEHNR, CDR2 FQNEAQ, per germline (reference sequence). Here the CDR3 reads CASVGGPSNQPQHF. Here the CDR3 DNA reads TGTGCCAGCGTGGGAGGGCCTAGCAATCAGCCCCAGCATTTT.

V usage is TRBV18 and J usage is TRBJ2-1; TRBD1 is a possible D gene (5 bases). CDR1 is KGHSH and CDR2 is LQKENI in the germline V gene. V lost 5 bases and J 4 bases, leaving 9 bases between the germline ends. The CDR3 has 13 amino acids. The CDR3 nucleotides are TGTGCCAGCTCAAAAGACAGATACAATGAGCAGTTCTTC. Residues: CASSKDRYNEQFF.

The chain uses TRBV2 and TRBJ2-4, with D hard to call. The CDR3 is 13 amino acids. V was shortened by 8 bases and J by 5 bases, with 13 bases between the two germline ends. From germline, CDR1 is SNHLY and CDR2 FYNNEI. CDR3 in DNA: TGTGCCAGCGGTATTTACGTCCAAAACATTCAGTACTTC. It codes for CASGIYVQNIQYF.

V gene TRBV14 combines with J gene TRBJ2-3; unclear D gene. Trimming removed 2 bases at V and 0 bases at J, with 12 bases between. Germline V gives CDR1 SGHDN, CDR2 FVKESK. This CDR3 region has 16 residues. CDR3 coding DNA: TGTGCCAGCAGCCAATCTATTTCAGCTAGCACAGATACGCAGTATTTT. Translation: CASSQSISASTDTQYF.

The count of this clone is one. The CDR3 DNA reads TGCGCCAGCAGCTTGGGACTAGCGGGGATCGCAAACACCGGGGAGCTGTTTTTT. Residues: CASSLGLAGIANTGELFF. This chain links TRBV5-1 with TRBJ2-2; 11 nucleotides agree with TRBD2. With 0 bases clipped from V and 2 bases from J, the junction kept 6 bases outside the gene matches. This CDR3 has 18 amino acids. Germline V gene sequence: CDR1 SGHRS, CDR2 YFSETQ.

The V and J genes are TRBV5-8 and TRBJ2-2, with TRBD2 as a possible D gene (6 bases). Germline CDR1 SGHTS, CDR2 YDEGEE. The V end was cut by 4 bases, the J end by 5 bases, with 15 bases between. This CDR3 region has 15 residues. The CDR3 sequence is CASSAGRIPTGELFF. The CDR3, as DNA: TGTGCCAGCAGCGCGGGACGCATACCTACCGGGGAGCTGTTTTTT.

The V call is TRBV30, the J call TRBJ2-1; no clear D. Trimming cost V 0 bases and J 8 bases, with 11 bases left between them. From germline, CDR1 is GTSNPN and CDR2 SVGIG (reference sequence). The CDR3 contains 13 residues. CDR3 residues: CAWSVLEGHEQFF. CDR3 DNA: TGTGCCTGGAGTGTACTGGAAGGCCATGAGCAGTTCTTC.

Comment on this clone: The sample contains more than one DNA sequence encoding this CDR3. The genes are TRBV18 and TRBJ1-1; D is unclear. The V end lost 3 bases, the J end lost 0 bases, and 5 bases lay between the germline ends. Germline lookup yields CDR1 KGHSH and CDR2 LQKENI. This CDR3 is 13 amino acids long. The CDR3 nucleotides read TGTGCCAGCTCACCCGGATTGAACACTGAAGCTTTCTTT. Its translation is CASSPGLNTEAFF.

The rearrangement links TRBV20-1 to TRBJ2-5; possibly TRBD2 for D (5 bases). CDR3 length: 11 amino acids. V was cut by 5 bases and J by 5 bases, with 9 bases left in between. Germline lookup yields CDR1 DFQATT and CDR2 SNEGSKA (reference sequence). CDR3 DNA sequence: TGCAGTGCTGAGGGTTGGGAGACCCAGTACTTC. It encodes CSAEGWETQYF.

This sequence joins TRBV5-4 and TRBJ2-7, with D uncertain. CDR3 length equals 11 residues. Germline V gives CDR1 SGHNT, CDR2 YYREEE (reference sequence). V lost 4 bases and J 7 bases, leaving 9 bases between the germline ends. The CDR3, as DNA: TGTGCCAGCAGCATGAGTGGAGAGCAGTACTTC. Its protein product is CASSMSGEQYF.

This clone occurred once. The V call is TRBV6-6, the J call TRBJ2-1; D is perhaps TRBD1 (5 bases). V was shortened by 6 bases and J by 8 bases, with 14 bases between the two germline ends. The germline gives CDR1 MNHNY, CDR2 SVGAGI (reference sequence). CDR3 length: 13 amino acids. CDR3 residues: CASRPRQSDEQFF. CDR3 DNA sequence: TGTGCCAGCAGACCCAGACAGAGCGATGAGCAGTTCTTC.

The chain recombines TRBV18 with TRBJ2-1; D ambiguous. The germline V gene has CDR1 KGHSH and CDR2 LQKENI. The CDR3 loop spans 13 amino acids. With 5 bases removed from V and 5 bases from J, the gap between germline ends came to 10 bases. CDR3 nucleotide sequence: TGTGCCAGCTCATCTGATCCCGACAATGAGCAGTTCTTC. It encodes CASSSDPDNEQFF.

This chain links TRBV6-5 with TRBJ1-4, with TRBD1 as a possible D gene (6 bases). V dropped 6 bases and J dropped 0 bases, with 11 bases sitting between them. From germline, CDR1 is MNHEY and CDR2 SVGAGI. The CDR3 loop spans 15 amino acids. CDR3 in amino acids: CASRRQVSTNEKLFF. CDR3 nucleotides: TGTGCCAGCAGGCGACAGGTTTCAACTAATGAAAAACTGTTTTTT.

The chain links TRBV7-9 to TRBJ2-3; tentative D call: TRBD2 (5 bases). The CDR3 has 14 residues. V lost 7 bases, J lost 1 base, and 12 bases lay in between. Germline V lookup: CDR1 SEHNR, CDR2 FQNEAQ (reference sequence). The CDR3 bases are TGTGCCAGCATCAAAAGTAGCGGCACAGATACGCAGTATTTT. Translated: CASIKSSGTDTQYF. The complete variable domain, with remaining parts taken from reference TRBV7-9 and TRBJ2-3, reads DTGVSQNPRHKITKRGQNVTFRCDPISEHNRLYWYRQTLGQGPEFLTYFQNEAQLEKSRLLSDRFSAERPKGSFSTLEIQRTEQGDSAMYLCASIKSSGTDTQYFGPGTRLTVL.

This clone turned up a few times. This chain connects TRBV10-3 to TRBJ2-7, with a possible D match to TRBD1 (5 bases). In germline, CDR1 is ENHRY, CDR2 SYGVKD. The CDR3 runs 14 residues. Trimming left V 5 bases short and J 5 bases short, with 16 bases between. The CDR3 region is CAISLTAEHHEQYF. The CDR3 DNA sequence: TGTGCCATCAGTCTGACAGCCGAGCACCACGAGCAGTACTTC.

Comment on this clone: The sample has other DNA sequences that encode this CDR3 too. This chain uses TRBV5-1 with TRBJ2-7; D call uncertain. Germline CDR1 is SGHRS and CDR2 is YFSETQ. Trimming stripped 0 bases from V and 1 base from J, with 5 bases between. CDR3 length equals 13 residues. DNA for the CDR3: TGCGCCAGCAGCTTGGCAGGTTCCTACGAGCAGTACTTC. The encoded protein is CASSLAGSYEQYF.